The 25 T cell receptor beta chains below come from one sample, sequenced in a study of blood T cell repertoires in COVID-19 (dated by TCRdb to the early 2020s). Library preparation used the immunoSEQ multiplex PCR assay. The table comes from immuneACCESS by way of TCRdb, which keeps in-frame sequences with V and J called. Part of the clones is missing from these tables; in studies checked, under half for an unresolved V gene and the rest for unknown reasons. This sample is represented by some 240,000 clones; approximately 90% of them were singletons. The ten largest account for approximately 0.77% of the sample. Input material: peripheral blood. Receptor source: a man aged 55 to 70 with COVID-19, enrolled during active disease.

The CDR3 region is CAIRRGSGTEAFF. DNA for the CDR3: TGTGCCATCAGGCGGGGGTCGGGCACTGAAGCTTTCTTT. The chain links TRBV10-3 to TRBJ1-1; D is perhaps TRBD1 (5 bases). Trimming stripped 6 bases from V and 4 bases from J, with 12 bases between. Germline CDR1 reads ENHRY; CDR2 reads SYGVKD. This CDR3 is built from 13 residues.

V and J are TRBV7-9 and TRBJ1-1; TRBD1 might be the D (5 bases). The CDR3 totals 13 residues. Germline V lookup: CDR1 SEHNR, CDR2 FQNEAQ (reference sequence). The V end was cut by 3 bases, the J end by 4 bases, with 9 bases between. CDR3 protein: CASSFRGGTEAFF. CDR3 DNA sequence: TGTGCCAGCAGCTTCCGCGGGGGCACTGAAGCTTTCTTT.

V and J are TRBV24-1 and TRBJ2-7; maybe TRBD2 (7 bases). The CDR3 is 12 residues long. The germline V and J ends were trimmed by 1 base and 8 bases, with 8 bases remaining between them. Per the germline V gene, CDR1 is KGHDR and CDR2 is SFDVKD. CDR3 bases: TGTGCCACCAGTGATTTCGGGGGGCAGCAGTACTTC. This gives the protein CATSDFGGQQYF.

This chain uses TRBV24-1 with TRBJ2-7; no definite D call. Germline CDR1 reads KGHDR; CDR2 reads SFDVKD. Trimming took 12 bases from V and 3 from J, leaving 8 bases between them. The CDR3 contains 10 residues. The CDR3 sequence: CAPCIYEQYF. For the CDR3, the DNA is TGTGCCCCCTGTATCTACGAGCAGTACTTC.

This chain joins TRBV27 and TRBJ1-5, with 9 bases identical to TRBD1. Germline CDR1 is MNHEY and CDR2 is SMNVEV (reference sequence). The CDR3 runs to 17 residues. J was trimmed by 1 base and V by 4 bases; bases with no gene match: 8. CDR3 nucleotide sequence: TGTGCCAGCAGTTCGCTCGGGACAGGGTTGAGCAATCAGCCCCAGCATTTT. Its protein product is CASSSLGTGLSNQPQHF.

This chain's CDR3 is CATGQTSGNTIYF. Written as DNA, the CDR3 is TGTGCCACCGGACAGACTTCTGGAAACACCATATATTTT. The rearrangement links TRBV15 to TRBJ1-3; perhaps TRBD1 as D (6 bases). CDR1 is LNHNV, CDR2 YYDKDF, per germline (reference sequence). With 8 bases removed from V and 1 base from J, the gap between germline ends came to 9 bases. The CDR3 is 13 amino acids.

The V gene is TRBV5-5, the J gene TRBJ2-7, with D perhaps TRBD1 (6 bases). CDR1 is SGHKS, CDR2 YYEKEE, per germline (reference sequence). V lost 4 bases to trimming and J lost 0 bases, with 14 bases between them. The CDR3 sequence is 15 residues long. CDR3 sequence (DNA): TGTGCCAGCAGCGCCCCGACAGGTTACTCCTACGAGCAGTACTTC. Translation gives CASSAPTGYSYEQYF.

The gene calls are TRBV12-3 or TRBV12-4 and TRBJ1-2; D unclear. The CDR3 has 12 amino acids. V lost 3 bases and J 8 bases, leaving 10 bases between the germline ends. DNA for the CDR3: TGTGCCAGCAGTTTCCGGCCCAGGGGCTACACCTTC. It yields the protein CASSFRPRGYTF.

The chain links TRBV5-1 to TRBJ2-1; D call uncertain. The CDR3 runs to 14 residues. The germline CDR1 and CDR2 sequences are SGHRS and YFSETQ. The V end lost 0 bases, the J end lost 7 bases, and 11 bases lay between the germline ends. CDR3 in amino acids: CASSLDNIGNEQFF. The CDR3, as DNA: TGCGCCAGCAGCTTGGACAACATCGGGAATGAGCAGTTCTTC.

The rearrangement joins TRBV9 to TRBJ2-1, with D tentatively TRBD2 (6 bases). The V gene's germline CDR1 is SGDLS and CDR2 YYNGEE. V was pared by 4 bases and J by 7 bases, with 15 bases between. The CDR3 has 14 residues. The CDR3 coding sequence is TGTGCCAGCAGCTATTTCGGGAGAGTGAATGAGCAGTTCTTC. This codes for CASSYFGRVNEQFF.

V and J are TRBV25-1 and TRBJ1-2; no clear D. CDR3 length: 13 amino acids. V shed 6 bases and J shed 2 bases, with 10 bases lying between them. CDR1 and CDR2 from the germline V gene are MGHDK and SYGVNS. The CDR3 DNA reads TGTGCCAGCAGCTTCAGCGGGAACTATGGCTACACCTTC. This sequence encodes CASSFSGNYGYTF.

This clone was found once. This chain connects TRBV11-2 to TRBJ2-6; D is unclear. This CDR3 has 16 residues. Germline CDR1 reads SGHAT; CDR2 reads FQNNGV. With 2 bases removed from V and 0 bases from J, the gap between germline ends came to 8 bases. The CDR3 DNA sequence: TGTGCCAGCAGCTTAATTTCCGGCTCTGGGGCCAACGTCCTGACTTTC. The encoded protein is CASSLISGSGANVLTF.

This sequence joins TRBV27 and TRBJ1-3; D gene ambiguous. CDR3 size: 11 residues. V was clipped by 7 bases and J by 6 bases, with 7 bases between them. Germline CDR1 reads MNHEY; CDR2 reads SMNVEV (reference sequence). The CDR3 region is CASTPQNTIYF. CDR3 in DNA: TGTGCCAGCACCCCCCAAAACACCATATATTTT.

The gene calls are TRBV15 and TRBJ2-7, with D perhaps TRBD1 (6 bases). This CDR3 is built from 13 residues. Deletions cut 5 bases from V and 5 bases from J, with 13 bases between. Germline V CDR1 and CDR2: LNHNV, YYDKDF (reference sequence). The CDR3 bases are TGTGCCACCAGCCCAAGATCAGGGGACGAGCAGTACTTC. As protein: CATSPRSGDEQYF.

V and J are TRBV2 and TRBJ2-1; 8 bases map to TRBD2. The germline V gene encodes CDR1 SNHLY and CDR2 FYNNEI. V dropped 6 bases and J dropped 1; count of bases not matched to a gene: 8. The CDR3 totals 16 residues. The CDR3 DNA follows: TGTGCCAGCAGGACATCGGGACTAGTATCCTACAATGAGCAGTTCTTC. Translating it yields CASRTSGLVSYNEQFF.

The rearrangement joins TRBV19 to TRBJ1-3; D remains unclear. The length of the CDR3 is 14 residues. Trimming pared 7 bases from V and 2 bases from J, leaving 12 bases between. Germline-derived CDR1 and CDR2 are LNHDA and SQIVND (reference sequence). DNA of the CDR3: TGTGCCAGTAAACTCATGAGAACTGGAAACACCATATATTTT. This gives the protein CASKLMRTGNTIYF.

The chain recombines TRBV4-1 with TRBJ2-3, with a tentative D call TRBD2 (5 bases). Trimming pared 3 bases from V and 3 bases from J, leaving 13 bases between. Germline CDR1 is MGHRA and CDR2 is YSYEKL. The CDR3 totals 15 residues. CDR3 residues: CASSHSGFGTDTQYF. DNA for the CDR3: TGCGCCAGCAGCCACTCGGGGTTCGGGACAGATACGCAGTATTTT.

The V gene is TRBV6-1, the J gene TRBJ2-7; 7 positions agree with TRBD2. With V trimmed by 2 bases and J by 3 bases, 4 bases remained unmatched. From germline, CDR1 is MNHNS and CDR2 SASEGT. There are 14 residues in the CDR3. The DNA for the CDR3 is TGTGCCAGCAGTGAATTAGGACTAGTCTACGAGCAGTACTTC. Translation: CASSELGLVYEQYF.

The chain combines TRBV9 with TRBJ1-3; D gene unclear. V gave up 0 bases and J gave up 0 bases, with 7 bases separating them. This CDR3 has 15 residues. Germline V CDR1 and CDR2: SGDLS, YYNGEE. The CDR3, as DNA: TGTGCCAGCAGCGTAGTTGAGAGCTCTGGAAACACCATATATTTT. Protein: CASSVVESSGNTIYF.

Remarks on this clone: A read error may account for a junction end that differs from germline. This chain joins TRBV7-7 and TRBJ1-4; D is possibly TRBD1 (6 bases). The CDR3 totals 15 residues. Germline V gene data show CDR1 as SSHAT and CDR2 as FNYEAQ (reference sequence). In nucleotides, the CDR3 is TGTGCTAGCAGCCCCGGGAGGGGGGTTCGGGAAAAACTGTTTTTT. Translating it yields CASSPGRGVREKLFF. Combining the CDR3 with reference TRBV7-7 and TRBJ1-4 gives the whole variable domain GAGVSQSPRYKVTKRGQDVTLRCDPISSHATLYWYQQALGQGPEFLTYFNYEAQPDKSGLPSDRFSAERPEGSISTLTIQRTEQRDSAMYRCASSPGRGVREKLFFGSGTQLSVL.

The chain recombines TRBV29-1 with TRBJ2-2; tentatively, D is TRBD1 (5 bases). CDR3 size: 12 residues. Trimming left V 5 bases short and J 2 bases short, with 6 bases between. Germline CDR1 SQVTM, CDR2 ANQGSEA. CDR3 bases: TGCAGCGTTCAGGGAAACACCGGGGAGCTGTTTTTT. This translates into CSVQGNTGELFF.

The chain couples TRBV10-2 to TRBJ2-7; 8 nucleotides match TRBD1. The J segment lost 3 bases and the V segment lost 6 bases, leaving 7 bases of the junction unmatched. The CDR3 consists of 14 residues. The germline gives CDR1 WSHSY, CDR2 SAAADI. DNA of the CDR3: TGCGCCAGCAGGCCGGGACAGGCCAACTACGAGCAGTACTTC. Translation: CASRPGQANYEQYF.

This sequence joins TRBV12-2 and TRBJ2-4; TRBD2 is the table's D call, not checked against the DNA. TRBV12-2 is a pseudogene segment. The CDR3 loop spans 13 amino acids. CDR3 bases: TGTGCAAGTCGCCGTATCTCCAAAAACATTCAGTACTTC. Its translation is CASRRISKNIQYF.

The V gene is TRBV5-1, the J gene TRBJ1-5; 7 bases line up with TRBD1. This CDR3 comprises 19 residues. The V segment lost 3 bases and the J segment 0 bases; nucleotides outside the gene matches: 15. Germline V lookup: CDR1 SGHRS, CDR2 YFSETQ. The CDR3 bases are TGCGCCAGCAGCTCGCTGACAGGGAATGGCCTTGATAGCAATCAGCCCCAGCATTTT. As protein: CASSSLTGNGLDSNQPQHF. The full variable domain, rest sourced from reference TRBV5-1 and TRBJ1-5, is KAGVTQTPRYLIKTRGQQVTLSCSPISGHRSVSWYQQTPGQGLQFLFEYFSETQRNKGNFPGRFSGRQFSNSRSEMNVSTLELGDSALYLCASSSLTGNGLDSNQPQHFGDGTRLSIL.

The chain links TRBV19 to TRBJ1-3; D not certain. CDR3 length: 15 amino acids. V was trimmed by 4 bases and J by 0 bases, leaving 10 bases between them. The germline CDR1 and CDR2 sequences are LNHDA and SQIVND (reference sequence). The CDR3 DNA reads as TGTGCCAGTAGTAAAAGCGATTCCTCTGGAAACACCATATATTTT. As protein: CASSKSDSSGNTIYF.